This passage covers 3 T cell receptor beta chains from one sample sequenced in a study of T cell repertoires in cytomegalovirus infection. TCRdb itself ran the reads through MiXCR, one entry per CDR3 protein. The data contain hundreds of thousands of distinct CDR3 sequences, 24% of them singletons. Sequencing input: CD8+ T cells from PBMCs. The source of these receptors is a human donor in good health (CMV status not recorded). Some clones in this sample may be carry-over from other donors' samples.

This clonotype has at least ten counts. The J gene is TRBJ1-5, the V gene TRBV6-2 or TRBV6-3; D uncertain. The CDR3 extends over 14 amino acids. The germline V gene has CDR1 MNHEY and CDR2 SVGEGT. The V end lost 7 bases, the J end lost 1 base, and 11 bases lay between the germline ends. CDR3 protein: CASTITRSNQPQHF. DNA of the CDR3: TGTGCCAGCACCATAACCAGAAGCAATCAGCCCCAGCATTTT.

This chain joins TRBV7-9 and TRBJ1-1; D gene unclear. Germline assignment: CDR1 SEHNR and CDR2 FQNEAQ (reference sequence). The CDR3 runs to 10 residues. The ends were cut back, 10 bases at V and 5 bases at J, with 8 bases in the middle. The CDR3 nucleotides read TGTGCCACGGCGAGGACTGAAGCTTTCTTT. It yields the protein CATARTEAFF.

This clonotype turned up a few times. The rearrangement joins TRBV28 to TRBJ1-5, with TRBD1 matching 8 bases. The trim removed 2 bases at V and 8 bases at J, leaving 14 bases unmatched. Germline CDR1 and CDR2: MDHEN and SYDVKM. The CDR3 length is 17 residues. The CDR3 reads CASSLGRGQGRFEPQHF. The DNA for the CDR3 is TGTGCCAGCAGTTTAGGGAGAGGACAGGGCCGTTTTGAGCCCCAGCATTTT.